The next 27 T cell receptor beta chains were all read from a single sample in a study of cytomegalovirus exposure and HLA in healthy donors. In the PCR, 60 Vbeta and 13 Jbeta primers were used. This table comes from immunoSEQ multiplex PCR, and its TCRdb copy is limited to in-frame clones, with some not included. The sample records 100,000 to 150,000 clones, 83% being singletons. The sequenced sample consisted of PBMCs. The receptors were sampled from a woman aged 40 to 49 in good health and CMV-seropositive.

J is TRBJ2-1 and V is TRBV5-3, with 8 bases matching TRBD1. TRBV5-3 is sorted into the ORF group, with uncertain function. V gave up 3 bases and J gave up 0 bases; unmatched junction bases: 17. This CDR3 contains 20 residues. CDR3 DNA sequence: TGTGCCAGAAGCTCGATAATTCCGGGACAGGCCCCAAGCTCCTACAATGAGCAGTTCTTC. Amino acids: CARSSIIPGQAPSSYNEQFF.

The V gene is TRBV9, the J gene TRBJ1-2, with a tentative D call TRBD1 (5 bases). The V end lost 5 bases, the J end lost 5 bases, and 25 bases lay between the germline ends. CDR1 is SGDLS and CDR2 is YYNGEE in the germline V gene. CDR3 length: 17 residues. CDR3 DNA sequence: TGTGCCAGCAGAGCAACGGGGGAGGTGGGGGTGGGATATGGCTACACCTTC. Amino acid sequence: CASRATGEVGVGYGYTF.

The chain links TRBV5-8 to TRBJ2-7; 11 nucleotides agree with TRBD2. CDR3 length: 16 residues. The germline V gene has CDR1 SGHTS and CDR2 YDEGEE. The V segment lost 0 bases and the J segment 6 bases; nucleotides outside the gene matches: 8. CDR3 amino acids: CASSLVVLAGVSEQYF. Here the CDR3 DNA reads TGTGCCAGCAGCTTGGTAGTACTAGCGGGAGTAAGCGAGCAGTACTTC. The full variable domain, in which reference TRBV5-8 and TRBJ2-7 provide the parts outside the CDR3, is EAGVTQSPTHLIKTRGQQATLRCSPISGHTSVYWYQQALGLGLQFLLWYDEGEERNRGNFPPRFSGRQFPNYSSELNVNALELEDSALYLCASSLVVLAGVSEQYFGPGTRLTVT.

The rearrangement uses TRBV29-1 and TRBJ1-5; D perhaps matches TRBD1 (6 bases). V gave up 4 bases and J gave up 6 bases, with 16 bases separating them. There are 14 residues in the CDR3. Per germline, CDR1 SQVTM and CDR2 ANQGSEA. The CDR3 nucleotides read TGCAGCGTTGGGGAGGGGGGGTCGGGTCAGCCCCAGCATTTT. Translating gives CSVGEGGSGQPQHF.

This clone occurred a few times. This chain joins TRBV19 and TRBJ2-5, with 7 bases fitting TRBD1. CDR3 length: 13 residues. J lost 0 bases, V lost 8 bases, and 3 bases had no gene match. In germline, CDR1 is LNHDA, CDR2 SQIVND (reference sequence). This CDR3 reads CASGTGDQETQYF. The CDR3 DNA reads as TGTGCCAGTGGTACAGGGGACCAAGAGACCCAGTACTTC.

The chain carries TRBV27 and TRBJ2-7, with D unresolved. V lost 3 bases, J lost 3 bases, and 9 bases lay in between. Germline CDR1 reads MNHEY; CDR2 reads SMNVEV (reference sequence). CDR3 length: 13 amino acids. CDR3 sequence: CASSLYYLYEQYF. The DNA of the CDR3 is TGTGCCAGCAGTTTGTACTATCTCTACGAGCAGTACTTC.

The rearrangement links TRBV28 to TRBJ1-6; 8 nucleotides line up with TRBD1. Germline trimming cut 9 bases from V and 8 bases from J; bases unmatched to any gene: 6. The CDR3 length is 13 residues. Germline assignment: CDR1 MDHEN and CDR2 SYDVKM. For the CDR3, the DNA is TGTGCCAGTAGACAGGGGAAATATTCACCCCTCCACTTT. Encoded protein: CASRQGKYSPLHF.

The chain combines TRBV10-2 with TRBJ1-4; D unresolved. In germline, CDR1 is WSHSY, CDR2 SAAADI. The CDR3 has 16 residues. V was shortened by 2 bases and J by 2 bases, with 12 bases between the two germline ends. CDR3 bases: TGCGCCAGCAGTGAGGGGAGTTTAAGGACTAATGAAAAACTGTTTTTT. It codes for CASSEGSLRTNEKLFF.

The chain combines TRBV4-2 with TRBJ2-1; 8 positions match TRBD2. This CDR3 is 15 amino acids long. V was clipped by 6 bases and J by 5 bases; unmatched bases: 9. The V gene's germline CDR1 is LGHNA and CDR2 YNFKEQ. CDR3 nucleotide sequence: TGTGCCAGCAGTAGAGGACTAGCACCCGACAATGAGCAGTTCTTC. The encoded protein is CASSRGLAPDNEQFF.

On this clone: In the same sample, other DNA sequences code for this CDR3. The V and J genes are TRBV6-5 and TRBJ2-7, with 7 nucleotides matching TRBD2. The CDR3 runs to 13 residues. Germline V gives CDR1 MNHEY, CDR2 SVGAGI. Trimming cost V 0 bases and J 7 bases; bases outside gene matches: 3. In nucleotides, the CDR3 is TGTGCCAGCAGTTACTCGAGGGGAGGGGAGCAGTACTTC. This translates into CASSYSRGGEQYF.

J is TRBJ2-7 and V is TRBV5-4; 7 nucleotides line up with TRBD1. V dropped 4 bases and J dropped 4; count of bases not matched to a gene: 11. The CDR3 is made up of 15 amino acids. Germline-derived CDR1 and CDR2 are SGHNT and YYREEE (reference sequence). The DNA for the CDR3 is TGTGCCAGCAGCCCGGGGACAGAGAACTTTTACGAGCAGTACTTC. Translated: CASSPGTENFYEQYF.

Concerning this clone: The sample holds other DNA sequences that translate to the same CDR3. In DNA form, the CDR3 reads TGTGCCAGCAGCTTAGCGGGAGGGAGCACAGATACGCAGTATTTT. Its protein product is CASSLAGGSTDTQYF. The rearrangement joins TRBV7-9 to TRBJ2-3, with 7 bases aligning to TRBD2. The V gene's germline CDR1 is SEHNR and CDR2 FQNEAQ (reference sequence). With 0 bases clipped from V and 0 bases from J, the junction kept 0 bases outside the gene matches. CDR3 size: 15 residues.

The chain couples TRBV10-2 to TRBJ2-5; 7 positions match TRBD1. The CDR3 is made up of 12 amino acids. The V gene's germline CDR1 is WSHSY and CDR2 SAAADI. Trimming took 10 bases from V and 2 from J; bases not matched to a gene: 4. CDR3 amino acids: CATGTAQETQYF. The CDR3 nucleotides are TGCGCCACCGGGACAGCTCAAGAGACCCAGTACTTC.

The chain uses TRBV4-2 and TRBJ2-5, with 10 bases identical to TRBD2. The V gene end was trimmed by 0 bases and the J gene end by 7 bases; junction bases not matched to a gene: 14. The CDR3 covers 18 residues. Per germline, CDR1 LGHNA and CDR2 YNFKEQ. CDR3 amino acids: CASSQELASGSGRVTQYF. The CDR3 nucleotides are TGTGCCAGCAGCCAAGAATTGGCTAGCGGGAGTGGGAGAGTGACCCAGTACTTC.

J is TRBJ2-7 and V is TRBV13, with TRBD1 matching over 7 bases. Germline trimming cut 5 bases from V and 2 bases from J; bases unmatched to any gene: 6. Germline CDR1 PRHDT, CDR2 FYEKMQ (reference sequence). This CDR3 has 14 amino acids. CDR3 region: CASSPRDRTYEQYF. The CDR3 DNA sequence: TGTGCCAGCAGCCCCCGGGACAGAACCTACGAGCAGTACTTC.

The chain employs TRBV13 and TRBJ2-5, with 7 bases matching TRBD2. The V segment lost 5 bases and the J segment 4 bases; nucleotides outside the gene matches: 10. Germline V CDR1 and CDR2: PRHDT, FYEKMQ (reference sequence). The CDR3 spans 15 residues. This CDR3 reads CASSRGEGLSETQYF. The CDR3 nucleotides read TGTGCCAGCAGCCGGGGGGAGGGCCTTTCAGAGACCCAGTACTTC.

The chain is built from TRBV25-1 and TRBJ1-2; possibly TRBD1 for D (5 bases). Trimming took off 5 bases at V and 4 bases at J, with 17 bases between the two ends. Per germline, CDR1 MGHDK and CDR2 SYGVNS. The CDR3 is made up of 15 amino acids. The CDR3 region is CASSQTGFLPYGYTF. DNA for the CDR3: TGTGCCAGCAGTCAAACAGGTTTTTTGCCCTATGGCTACACCTTC.

This clone has only a few counts. The CDR3 protein is CASRSDSVNYGYTF. CDR3 sequence (DNA): TGTGCCAGCAGGTCGGACAGTGTGAACTATGGCTACACCTTC. The V call is TRBV6-6, the J call TRBJ1-2; TRBD1 might be the D (6 bases). Trimming cost V 6 bases and J 2 bases, with 13 bases left between them. The CDR3 consists of 14 residues. Looked up from germline, CDR1 is MNHNY and CDR2 is SVGAGI (reference sequence).

This clone has just a few counts. This chain joins TRBV4-2 and TRBJ1-6; D not certain. The CDR3 has 13 residues. V was shortened by 1 base and J by 7 bases, with 5 bases between the two germline ends. Germline CDR1 is LGHNA and CDR2 is YNFKEQ. The chain's CDR3 is CASSQARNSPLHF. The CDR3 DNA sequence: TGTGCCAGCAGCCAAGCTCGGAATTCACCCCTCCACTTT.

The chain carries TRBV2 and TRBJ2-7; TRBD1 matches 8 bases. Germline values: CDR1 SNHLY, CDR2 FYNNEI. This CDR3 has 16 residues. The V segment lost 7 bases and the J segment 1 base; nucleotides outside the gene matches: 12. CDR3 in amino acids: CASMRSPTGASYEQYF. CDR3 sequence (DNA): TGTGCCAGCATGAGGAGTCCGACAGGGGCGTCCTACGAGCAGTACTTC.

V usage is TRBV25-1 and J usage is TRBJ1-2; D gene unclear. The CDR3 loop spans 13 amino acids. The germline gives CDR1 MGHDK, CDR2 SYGVNS. V lost 4 bases, J lost 5 bases, and 11 bases lay in between. CDR3 nucleotides: TGTGCCAGCAGTGTAGGCAGGACTTATGGCTACACCTTC. Translation: CASSVGRTYGYTF.

A remark on this clone: Sequence at one end of the junction differs from germline and may be a read error. The chain recombines TRBV28 with TRBJ2-7, with TRBD1 matching 9 bases. Germline V CDR1 and CDR2: MDHEN, SYDVKM. This CDR3 spans 14 amino acids. The CDR3 DNA reads TGTGCCAGCCGAACTACAGGGGGCTCCGACGAGCAGTACTTC. As protein: CASRTTGGSDEQYF. The variable domain in full, with the rest retrieved from reference TRBV28 and TRBJ2-7, is DVKVTQSSRYLVKRTGEKVFLECVQDMDHENMFWYRQDPGLGLRLIYFSYDVKMKEKGDIPEGYSVSREKKERFSLILESASTNQTSMYLCASRTTGGSDEQYFGPGTRLTVT.

The rearrangement links TRBV15 to TRBJ1-1; no firm D call. The CDR3 totals 13 residues. Trimming stripped 4 bases from V and 4 bases from J, with 10 bases between. Germline V lookup: CDR1 LNHNV, CDR2 YYDKDF (reference sequence). CDR3 bases: TGTGCCACCAGCATCTTGGGGAGCACTGAAGCTTTCTTT. Encoded protein: CATSILGSTEAFF.

The chain links TRBV9 to TRBJ1-4; D may be TRBD1 (6 bases). The length of the CDR3 is 15 residues. The V end lost 0 bases, the J end lost 7 bases, and 13 bases lay between the germline ends. The germline gives CDR1 SGDLS, CDR2 YYNGEE. The CDR3 DNA reads TGTGCCAGCAGCGTAGGGGACAAGCGGGGTGAAAAACTGTTTTTT. Amino acid sequence: CASSVGDKRGEKLFF.

This chain connects TRBV10-3 to TRBJ2-7, with unresolved D. CDR3 length: 13 amino acids. Germline values: CDR1 ENHRY, CDR2 SYGVKD. With 2 bases removed from V and 4 bases from J, the gap between germline ends came to 9 bases. Here the CDR3 DNA reads TGTGCCATCAGTGAGGGGCAGGTATACGAGCAGTACTTC. This gives the protein CAISEGQVYEQYF.

This clone came up a few times. The V call is TRBV11-2, the J call TRBJ2-7; TRBD1 agrees at 9 bases. The V gene's germline CDR1 is SGHAT and CDR2 FQNNGV. V gave up 3 bases and J gave up 8 bases; unmatched junction bases: 2. The CDR3 contains 12 residues. CDR3 bases: TGTGCCAGCAGCTTGGGACAGGGAAAGCAGTACTTC. Amino acids: CASSLGQGKQYF.

This clone was observed a handful of times. The chain is built from TRBV28 and TRBJ2-1; 12 bases map to TRBD2. The germline gives CDR1 MDHEN, CDR2 SYDVKM. The CDR3 is 16 residues long. The junction had 13 bases not matched to a gene; V was cut back by 8 bases and J by 8 bases. Here the CDR3 DNA reads TGTGCCAGCGTCGGGGCTAGCGGGAGGGCCAGGGATGAGCAGTTCTTC. Translating gives CASVGASGRARDEQFF. The full variable domain, completed using reference TRBV28 and TRBJ2-1, is DVKVTQSSRYLVKRTGEKVFLECVQDMDHENMFWYRQDPGLGLRLIYFSYDVKMKEKGDIPEGYSVSREKKERFSLILESASTNQTSMYLCASVGASGRARDEQFFGPGTRLTVL.